This is a list of T cell receptor beta chains from one sample in a study of blood T cell repertoires in COVID-19. Generated by immunoSEQ multiplex PCR, the TCRdb table keeps only in-frame clones and is missing some. The table records about 100,000 clones, 91% of them present only once. The material sequenced was peripheral blood. These receptors were taken from a man aged 18 to 30 with acute or convalescent COVID-19. Each CDR3 is given with its conserved first and last residue. D genes are given only for firm matches. Clone size is not always given. Where it is, it says once, few, many or a class for expanded clones.

abundance	v_gene	d_gene	len	j_gene	CDR3aa	CDR3nt
NA	TRBV18	TRBD1	14	TRBJ2-7	CASSQQGSLGEQYF	TGTGCCAGCTCACAACAGGGGAGCTTAGGCGAGCAGTACTTC
NA	TRBV6-6	TRBD1	14	TRBJ1-1	CASSDWQGATEAFF	TGTGCCAGCAGTGACTGGCAGGGGGCAACTGAAGCTTTCTTT
NA	TRBV27	NA	14	TRBJ1-2	CASSLYPGGGGYTF	TGTGCCAGCAGTTTATACCCCGGGGGTGGAGGCTACACCTTC
NA	TRBV15	NA	16	TRBJ2-1	CATSRPRTEIHNEQFF	TGTGCCACCAGCAGGCCCCGGACAGAGATTCATAATGAGCAGTTCTTC
NA	TRBV5-1	NA	17	TRBJ2-6	CASSLVASGSGANVLTF	TGCGCCAGCAGCTTGGTTGCATCGGGCTCTGGGGCCAACGTCCTGACTTTC
NA	TRBV24-1	TRBD1	15	TRBJ2-5	CATSDPGTGAETQYF	TGTGCCACCAGTGACCCCGGGACAGGGGCCGAGACCCAGTACTTC
NA	TRBV7-9	NA	13	TRBJ2-7	CASSLEESYEQYF	TGTGCCAGCAGCTTAGAGGAGTCCTACGAGCAGTACTTC
NA	TRBV14	TRBD1	16	TRBJ2-1	CASSLETGASYNEQFF	TGTGCCAGCAGCCTCGAGACAGGGGCCTCCTACAATGAGCAGTTCTTC
NA	TRBV7-2	TRBD2	17	TRBJ2-3	CASSSHPWRGEVDTQYF	TGTGCCAGCAGCTCCCACCCGTGGCGGGGGGAAGTGGATACGCAGTATTTT
NA	TRBV19	TRBD2	15	TRBJ2-1	CASSIGLAGGDEQFF	TGTGCCAGTAGTATAGGACTAGCGGGGGGTGATGAGCAGTTCTTC
NA	TRBV30	NA	12	TRBJ1-2	CAWSALREGYTF	TGTGCCTGGAGTGCCCTTCGAGAGGGCTACACCTTC
NA	TRBV27	NA	13	TRBJ1-5	CASSLDGDQPQHF	TGTGCCAGCTCACTAGACGGTGATCAGCCCCAGCATTTT
NA	TRBV27	NA	12	TRBJ1-1	CASSLIAGEAFF	TGTGCCAGCAGTTTAATCGCGGGGGAAGCTTTCTTT
NA	TRBV3-1/TRBV3-2	NA	17	TRBJ1-6	CASSQERVFGNNSPLHF	TGTGCCAGCAGCCAAGAACGTGTATTCGGGAATAATTCACCCCTCCACTTT
NA	TRBV9	NA	14	TRBJ1-3	CASSAAGGLDTIYF	TGTGCCAGCAGCGCCGCCGGGGGGCTGGACACCATATATTTT
NA	TRBV27	TRBD1	17	TRBJ1-2	CASSLLPGRGPGDGYTF	TGTGCCAGCAGTTTACTCCCGGGCAGGGGGCCGGGTGATGGCTACACCTTC
NA	TRBV6-6	NA	13	TRBJ1-4	CASSHRQVEKLFF	TGTGCCAGCAGTCACCGACAGGTTGAAAAACTGTTTTTT
NA	TRBV5-6	TRBD1	14	TRBJ2-5	CASSFPGGSETQYF	TGTGCCAGCAGCTTCCCAGGGGGCTCGGAGACCCAGTACTTC
NA	TRBV7-9	TRBD1	13	TRBJ1-2	CASSLPTGGGYTF	TGTGCCAGCAGCTTACCGACAGGGGGTGGCTACACCTTC
NA	TRBV7-9	NA	13	TRBJ1-1	CASSSTENTEAFF	TGTGCCAGCAGCTCCACAGAGAACACTGAAGCTTTCTTT
few	TRBV5-1	TRBD2	15	TRBJ2-5	CASSFVAGVQETQYF	TGCGCCAGCTCGTTTGTAGCGGGGGTCCAAGAGACCCAGTACTTC
NA	TRBV18	TRBD2	17	TRBJ2-1	CASSPPRAGGSYNEQFF	TGTGCCAGCTCACCTCCACGGGCGGGAGGCTCCTACAATGAGCAGTTCTTC
NA	TRBV2	NA	12	TRBJ2-7	CASRTERYEQYF	TGTGCCAGCAGGACAGAGAGATACGAGCAGTACTTC
NA	TRBV12-3/TRBV12-4	TRBD2	12	TRBJ2-1	CASESGGGEQFF	TGTGCCAGCGAAAGCGGGGGAGGTGAGCAGTTCTTC
NA	TRBV5-8	TRBD1	15	TRBJ2-7	CASSSAGTGTYEQYF	TGTGCCAGCAGCTCTGCCGGGACAGGGACCTACGAGCAGTACTTC
NA	TRBV18	TRBD2	17	TRBJ2-6	CASSPSGDPYGANVLTF	TGTGCCAGCTCACCCAGCGGGGATCCGTATGGGGCCAACGTCCTGACTTTC
NA	TRBV9	NA	14	TRBJ1-1	CASSAGPVFAEAFF	TGTGCCAGCAGCGCCGGTCCCGTCTTCGCTGAAGCTTTCTTT
NA	TRBV15	NA	14	TRBJ1-1	CAASRAGRDTEAFF	TGTGCCGCCAGCAGAGCGGGCAGGGACACTGAAGCTTTCTTT
NA	TRBV6-1	NA	15	TRBJ1-1	CASSEPWAVLREAFF	TGTGCCAGCAGTGAACCATGGGCCGTCCTCCGGGAGGCTTTCTTT
NA	TRBV27	NA	15	TRBJ1-4	CASKPMGALTEKLFF	TGTGCCAGCAAACCCATGGGGGCGCTTACTGAAAAACTGTTTTTT
NA	TRBV2	NA	13	TRBJ2-5	CASSGPPGETQYF	TGTGCCAGCAGTGGTCCCCCCGGGGAGACCCAGTACTTC
NA	TRBV19	TRBD1	15	TRBJ1-5	CASSTPGQANQPQHF	TGTGCCAGTAGTACACCGGGACAGGCCAATCAGCCCCAGCATTTT
few	TRBV2	NA	14	TRBJ1-5	CASSAGKGSQPQHF	TGTGCCAGCAGTGCGGGAAAGGGAAGTCAGCCCCAGCATTTT
NA	TRBV5-1	TRBD1	16	TRBJ1-3	CASSAGQGISGNTIYF	TGCGCCAGCAGCGCGGGACAGGGCATCTCTGGAAACACCATATATTTT
NA	TRBV18	NA	15	TRBJ2-7	CASSNTQGGSYEQYF	TGTGCCAGCTCTAACACCCAAGGGGGCTCCTACGAGCAGTACTTC
NA	TRBV4-1	NA	13	TRBJ2-7	CASSQGLSDEQYF	TGCGCCAGCAGCCAGGGGCTTTCAGATGAGCAGTACTTC
NA	TRBV4-2	NA	16	TRBJ1-4	CASSQLGGGPNEKLFF	TGTGCCAGCAGCCAACTCGGGGGAGGACCTAATGAAAAACTGTTTTTT
NA	TRBV7-8	NA	16	TRBJ2-1	CASSLREVGSYNEQFF	TGTGCCAGCAGCTTACGGGAAGTAGGCTCCTACAATGAGCAGTTCTTC
NA	TRBV14	NA	15	TRBJ1-2	CASSQEISGALGYTF	TGTGCCAGCAGCCAAGAGATAAGCGGGGCCCTTGGCTACACCTTC
NA	TRBV30	NA	14	TRBJ2-3	CAWSRGLSTDTQYF	TGTGCCTGGAGTAGGGGCTTATCCACAGATACGCAGTATTTT
NA	TRBV19	NA	14	TRBJ1-6	CAGSQPGHSSPLHF	TGTGCCGGCTCCCAGCCAGGGCATAGTTCACCCCTCCACTTT
NA	TRBV4-2	NA	13	TRBJ2-2	CASSPRAAGELFF	TGTGCCAGCAGCCCCCGAGCCGCCGGGGAGCTGTTTTTT
NA	TRBV7-6	TRBD1	16	TRBJ1-5	CASSLGQGVLDQPQHF	TGTGCCAGCAGCTTAGGACAGGGGGTACTGGATCAGCCCCAGCATTTT
NA	TRBV30	NA	11	TRBJ1-1	CAWKVTGEAFF	TGTGCCTGGAAGGTGACAGGTGAAGCTTTCTTT
NA	TRBV6-5	TRBD1	15	TRBJ1-5	CASRQQGARDQPQHF	TGTGCCAGCAGACAACAGGGGGCAAGGGATCAGCCCCAGCATTTT
NA	TRBV9	TRBD2	18	TRBJ2-1	CASSSGTSGGLQDNEQFF	TGTGCCAGCAGCTCCGGGACTAGCGGGGGGCTGCAGGATAATGAGCAGTTCTTC